This TCR beta chain was captured by sequencing in a study of blood T cell repertoires in COVID-19. About the study: Both acute and convalescent COVID-19 samples were obtained from the United States, Italy and Spain. In each case, the material was cDNA or gDNA derived from T cells, B-cell-depleted T cells, or PBMCs.

In the study's own analysis: Nucleated cell number was recorded as an estimate derived from reference gene primer amplification. Assay: immunoSEQ multiplex PCR; the TCRdb copy retains only in-frame clones and omits some. D and trimming were read from the DNA, whereas the V and J calls and clone size are those reported in that table. Among around 220,000 clones, about 90% were seen once, and the ten largest hold 1.5% to 2%. Trimming left V 2 bases short and J 1 base short, with 11 bases between. The CDR3 has 15 residues. Germline V gene lookup returns CDR1 MNHNS and CDR2 SASEGT. The clonotype was recovered from a man aged 40-50 years with active or convalescent COVID-19. Sequencing was carried out using peripheral blood. The chain has TRBV6-1 and TRBJ1-1; perhaps TRBD1 as D (5 bases). The CDR3 DNA is TGTGCCAGCAGTGAAATGGGACTGACGAACACTGAAGCTTTCTTT. Its protein product is CASSEMGLTNTEAFF.